The source of this T cell receptor beta chain is a study of monozygotic twins with inflammatory bowel disease. Every TCR library used around 3,400 ng of total RNA. TCRdb re-called the 5' RACE reads, yielding one record per CDR3 amino acid sequence without DNA. The sample totals 150,000 to 200,000 distinct CDR3 sequences. For every donor, one blood sample of approximately 2.5 ml was drawn. The CDR3 runs 17 residues. Germline V gene sequence: CDR1 SEHNR, CDR2 FQNEAQ (reference sequence). This receptor was identified in a human donor with ulcerative colitis or Crohn's disease, or a healthy co-twin of an affected twin (not recorded which). V is TRBV7-9 and J is TRBJ1-4; TCRdb lists TRBD1, though no DNA is available to test this call. The sequenced sample consisted of blood. This CDR3 reads CASSLGRFRGTNEKLFF.